Shown below are 25 T cell receptor beta chains from a single sample sequenced in a study of OX40 agonist ivuxolimab in advanced cancers. The assay was immunoSEQ multiplex PCR, and TCRdb's table has in-frame clones only and misses some. The sample includes tens of thousands of clones, 82% seen only once; the top ten take more than 1.4%. The source material was CD4+ or CD8+ T cells sorted from blood, sampled in a trial of the OX40 agonist ivuxolimab. Receptors originate from an adult with an advanced solid tumor such as melanoma, head and neck, liver or kidney cancer.

The chain employs TRBV7-9 and TRBJ2-7; a possible D gene is TRBD1 (5 bases). The CDR3 extends over 15 amino acids. The germline CDR1 and CDR2 sequences are SEHNR and FQNEAQ (reference sequence). V lost 4 bases and J lost 2, with 15 bases in between. CDR3 region: CASSSPSMTAYEQYF. CDR3 sequence (DNA): TGTGCCAGCAGCTCCCCATCCATGACAGCCTACGAGCAGTACTTC.

This clone came up once. The V and J genes are TRBV15 and TRBJ1-5; TRBD1 agrees at 7 bases. The germline V gene has CDR1 LNHNV and CDR2 YYDKDF (reference sequence). This CDR3 comprises 16 residues. J gave up 2 bases and V 1 base, and 5 bases lay outside the gene matches. In DNA form, the CDR3 reads TGTGCCACCAGCAGAGGCGACAGGGATGGCAATCAGCCCCAGCATTTT. Its translation is CATSRGDRDGNQPQHF. Drawing the rest from reference TRBV15 and TRBJ1-5, the complete variable domain is DAMVIQNPRYQVTQFGKPVTLSCSQTLNHNVMYWYQQKSSQAPKLLFHYYDKDFNNEADTPDNFQSRRPNTSFCFLDIRSPGLGDTAMYLCATSRGDRDGNQPQHFGDGTRLSIL.

The rearrangement uses TRBV11-2 and TRBJ2-7; no reliable D call. Germline values: CDR1 SGHAT, CDR2 FQNNGV. This CDR3 is built from 13 residues. V was clipped by 8 bases and J by 2 bases, with 13 bases between them. The CDR3 is CASRVGSPYEQYF. DNA of the CDR3: TGTGCCAGCCGCGTCGGGTCTCCCTACGAGCAGTACTTC.

The genes are TRBV5-1 and TRBJ2-3; 7 positions match TRBD2. The junction had 3 bases not matched to a gene; V was cut back by 4 bases and J by 1 base. The germline V gene has CDR1 SGHRS and CDR2 YFSETQ. The CDR3 sequence is 14 residues long. CDR3 nucleotides: TGCGCCAGCAGCCTAGCGGAGCGCACAGATACGCAGTATTTT. It translates to CASSLAERTDTQYF.

This clone showed up just once. J is TRBJ2-7 and V is TRBV2; D is unclear. This CDR3 comprises 14 residues. In germline, CDR1 is SNHLY, CDR2 FYNNEI. V was shortened by 6 bases and J by 0 bases, with 12 bases between the two germline ends. CDR3 DNA sequence: TGTGCCAGCAGGGTTGTGGCCCACTCCTACGAGCAGTACTTC. It codes for CASRVVAHSYEQYF.

This clone was detected once. The chain links TRBV11-2 to TRBJ2-3, with 8 positions matching TRBD1. The CDR3 covers 15 residues. Germline values: CDR1 SGHAT, CDR2 FQNNGV. Losses at the gene ends were 5 bases for V and 4 bases for J; bases not matched to a gene: 8. This CDR3 is CASSHRGNTADTQYF. In DNA form, the CDR3 reads TGTGCCAGCAGCCACAGGGGGAATACGGCAGATACGCAGTATTTT. The entire variable domain, with the rest obtained from reference TRBV11-2 and TRBJ2-3, is as follows: EAGVAQSPRYKIIEKRQSVAFWCNPISGHATLYWYQQILGQGPKLLIQFQNNGVVDDSQLPKDRFSAERLKGVDSTLKIQPAKLEDSAVYLCASSHRGNTADTQYFGPGTRLTVL.

The chain joins TRBV30 to TRBJ1-5; perhaps TRBD1 as D (6 bases). Germline CDR1 and CDR2: GTSNPN and SVGIG (reference sequence). Trimming removed 0 bases at V and 7 bases at J, with 13 bases between. CDR3 size: 14 residues. CDR3 coding DNA: TGTGCCTGGAGTGTGGGCAGGGGTCAGCAGCCCCAGCATTTT. It is translated as CAWSVGRGQQPQHF.

This clone has a single count. V is TRBV28 and J is TRBJ1-2, with TRBD1 matching 9 bases. V shed 8 bases and J 8 bases; nucleotides not matched to a gene: 18. Germline loops: CDR1 MDHEN, CDR2 SYDVKM. The CDR3 loop spans 16 amino acids. CDR3 coding DNA: TGTGCCAGCGCTAACCAGGGACAGGGACAATGGGGGGGCTACACCTTC. Residues: CASANQGQGQWGGYTF.

The rearrangement joins TRBV7-3 to TRBJ2-2; 7 bases map to TRBD1. The germline gives CDR1 SGHTA, CDR2 FQGTGA. CDR3 size: 15 residues. The V and J ends lost 1 base and 7 bases, in that order; junction bases with no gene match: 6. The CDR3 DNA reads as TGTGCCAGCAGCTTAAGGCAGGGGGTTGTCGGGGAGCTGTTTTTT. It yields the protein CASSLRQGVVGELFF. Combining the CDR3 with reference TRBV7-3 and TRBJ2-2 gives the whole variable domain GAGVSQTPSNKVTEKGKYVELRCDPISGHTALYWYRQSLGQGPEFLIYFQGTGAADDSGLPNDRFFAVRPEGSVSTLKIQRTERGDSAVYLCASSLRQGVVGELFFGEGSRLTVL.

The chain links TRBV9 to TRBJ1-1, with D maybe TRBD1 (5 bases). This CDR3 comprises 14 residues. Looked up from germline, CDR1 is SGDLS and CDR2 is YYNGEE. V lost 0 bases to trimming and J lost 5 bases, with 11 bases between them. CDR3 sequence reads: CASSVDPGGTEAFF. The DNA for the CDR3 is TGTGCCAGCAGCGTAGATCCGGGGGGGACTGAAGCTTTCTTT.

The gene calls are TRBV18 and TRBJ2-1; 10 positions match TRBD2. There are 15 residues in the CDR3. After removal of 2 bases from V and 3 bases from J, the junction contained 1 base not matched to a gene. Per the germline V gene, CDR1 is KGHSH and CDR2 is LQKENI. The CDR3 sequence is CASSPASGGYNEQFF. The CDR3 DNA follows: TGTGCCAGCTCACCAGCTAGCGGGGGCTACAATGAGCAGTTCTTC.

This clone was counted between two and nine times. This chain connects TRBV6-1 to TRBJ2-7; 9 bases agree with TRBD1. The CDR3 spans 14 residues. The trim removed 7 bases at V and 3 bases at J, leaving 7 bases unmatched. CDR1 and CDR2 from the germline V gene are MNHNS and SASEGT. CDR3 sequence: CASMPPGQGYEQYF. The CDR3 region has the DNA TGTGCCAGCATGCCTCCGGGACAGGGCTACGAGCAGTACTTC.

This chain uses TRBV19 with TRBJ2-5, with D possibly called TRBD1 or TRBD2 (6 bases each). From germline, CDR1 is LNHDA and CDR2 SQIVND (reference sequence). This CDR3 comprises 14 residues. Trimming removed 3 bases from V and 7 bases from J, with 15 bases in between. The CDR3 loop is CASSIGGGRRTQYF. CDR3 bases: TGTGCCAGTAGTATCGGAGGGGGGAGACGGACCCAGTACTTC.

The rearrangement uses TRBV11-2 and TRBJ2-5, with 15 positions matching TRBD2. The CDR3 consists of 16 residues. The V and J ends lost 1 base and 5 bases, in that order; junction bases with no gene match: 2. Germline V gene data show CDR1 as SGHAT and CDR2 as FQNNGV. CDR3 residues: CASSLGTSGRGETQYF. Here the CDR3 DNA reads TGTGCCAGCAGCTTAGGGACTAGCGGGAGGGGGGAGACCCAGTACTTC.

The gene calls are TRBV21-1 and TRBJ2-2. TRBV21-1 is described as a pseudogene. This CDR3 contains 17 residues. The CDR3 bases are TGTGCCAGCAGCATGGATATTCTCGGGCCGTACACCGGGGAGCTGTTTTTT. Its translation: CASSMDILGPYTGELFF.

V and J are TRBV7-6 and TRBJ1-3; D not resolved. The CDR3 length is 16 residues. Looked up from germline, CDR1 is SGHVS and CDR2 is FNYEAQ. V gave up 1 base and J gave up 3 bases, with 13 bases separating them. CDR3 sequence (DNA): TGTGCCAGCAGCTTAGGGGTGAAGACCCGTGGAAACACCATATATTTT. The encoded protein is CASSLGVKTRGNTIYF.

Written as DNA, the CDR3 is TGTGCCAGCTCACCATTCCAGGGGGATAATTCACCCCTCCACTTT. Translation: CASSPFQGDNSPLHF. V and J are TRBV18 and TRBJ1-6; 7 bases align to TRBD1. The V gene's germline CDR1 is KGHSH and CDR2 LQKENI. After removal of 2 bases from V and 5 bases from J, the junction contained 3 bases not matched to a gene. This CDR3 has 15 residues.

V is TRBV19 and J is TRBJ2-1; TRBD2 agrees at 8 bases. Germline-derived CDR1 and CDR2 are LNHDA and SQIVND (reference sequence). There are 15 residues in the CDR3. With 7 bases clipped from V and 1 base from J, the junction kept 6 bases outside the gene matches. CDR3 coding DNA: TGTGCCAGTATAGAGCGGGGGCTTTCCTACAATGAGCAGTTCTTC. It encodes CASIERGLSYNEQFF.

This clone has a single count. This sequence joins TRBV25-1 and TRBJ2-1, with TRBD1 as a possible D gene (5 bases). The CDR3 has 13 residues. From germline, CDR1 is MGHDK and CDR2 SYGVNS. V was shortened by 2 bases and J by 6 bases, with 8 bases between the two germline ends. CDR3 sequence (DNA): TGTGCCAGCAGTGAAAGGGGTGGCAATGAGCAGTTCTTC. Amino acid sequence: CASSERGGNEQFF.

The chain recombines TRBV6-6 with TRBJ1-1; D possibly corresponds to TRBD1 (5 bases). This CDR3 is built from 12 residues. Trimming left V 0 bases short and J 8 bases short, with 7 bases between. Germline CDR1 is MNHNY and CDR2 is SVGAGI (reference sequence). CDR3 in DNA: TGTGCCAGCAGTTACTCGGCAGGGGAAGCTTTCTTT. This sequence encodes CASSYSAGEAFF.

The chain carries TRBV5-1 and TRBJ2-3; D is uncertain. Trimming took off 0 bases at V and 0 bases at J, with 8 bases between the two ends. The CDR3 totals 15 residues. Germline lookup yields CDR1 SGHRS and CDR2 YFSETQ. DNA of the CDR3: TGCGCCAGCAGCTTGGAGCTACCCAGCACAGATACGCAGTATTTT. This sequence encodes CASSLELPSTDTQYF.

This clone came up a few times. The genes are TRBV11-2 and TRBJ1-5; D perhaps matches TRBD1 (5 bases). There are 17 residues in the CDR3. Germline assignment: CDR1 SGHAT and CDR2 FQNNGV. The V end lost 3 bases, the J end lost 0 bases, and 15 bases lay between the germline ends. The CDR3, as DNA: TGTGCCAGCAGCTTGGATGGGGGACGGTATAGCAATCAGCCCCAGCATTTT. It translates to CASSLDGGRYSNQPQHF.

The rearrangement links TRBV19 to TRBJ2-5; 9 bases fit TRBD1. This CDR3 spans 14 amino acids. With V trimmed by 7 bases and J by 5 bases, 8 bases remained unmatched. Germline lookup yields CDR1 LNHDA and CDR2 SQIVND (reference sequence). Here the CDR3 reads CASKKRTGEETQYF. In DNA form, the CDR3 reads TGTGCCAGTAAGAAGCGGACAGGGGAGGAGACCCAGTACTTC.

Only one count was recorded for this clone. Its ends do not fully match the called genes, so a read error is possible. V is TRBV2 and J is TRBJ1-1; 8 positions agree with TRBD1. CDR1 and CDR2 (germline): SNHLY, FYNNEI. CDR3 length equals 14 residues. The chain's CDR3 is CASSRTGPQEGRIF. In DNA form, the CDR3 reads TGTGCCAGCAGTCGGACAGGGCCACAAGAAGGGAGGATCTTT.

The chain uses TRBV5-8 and TRBJ2-7; D not certain. This CDR3 comprises 15 residues. Trimming left V 0 bases short and J 4 bases short, with 14 bases between. CDR1 is SGHTS, CDR2 YDEGEE, per germline. This chain's CDR3 is CASSLDLRLGYEQYF. The CDR3 nucleotides are TGTGCCAGCAGCTTGGATCTCAGACTGGGGTACGAGCAGTACTTC.